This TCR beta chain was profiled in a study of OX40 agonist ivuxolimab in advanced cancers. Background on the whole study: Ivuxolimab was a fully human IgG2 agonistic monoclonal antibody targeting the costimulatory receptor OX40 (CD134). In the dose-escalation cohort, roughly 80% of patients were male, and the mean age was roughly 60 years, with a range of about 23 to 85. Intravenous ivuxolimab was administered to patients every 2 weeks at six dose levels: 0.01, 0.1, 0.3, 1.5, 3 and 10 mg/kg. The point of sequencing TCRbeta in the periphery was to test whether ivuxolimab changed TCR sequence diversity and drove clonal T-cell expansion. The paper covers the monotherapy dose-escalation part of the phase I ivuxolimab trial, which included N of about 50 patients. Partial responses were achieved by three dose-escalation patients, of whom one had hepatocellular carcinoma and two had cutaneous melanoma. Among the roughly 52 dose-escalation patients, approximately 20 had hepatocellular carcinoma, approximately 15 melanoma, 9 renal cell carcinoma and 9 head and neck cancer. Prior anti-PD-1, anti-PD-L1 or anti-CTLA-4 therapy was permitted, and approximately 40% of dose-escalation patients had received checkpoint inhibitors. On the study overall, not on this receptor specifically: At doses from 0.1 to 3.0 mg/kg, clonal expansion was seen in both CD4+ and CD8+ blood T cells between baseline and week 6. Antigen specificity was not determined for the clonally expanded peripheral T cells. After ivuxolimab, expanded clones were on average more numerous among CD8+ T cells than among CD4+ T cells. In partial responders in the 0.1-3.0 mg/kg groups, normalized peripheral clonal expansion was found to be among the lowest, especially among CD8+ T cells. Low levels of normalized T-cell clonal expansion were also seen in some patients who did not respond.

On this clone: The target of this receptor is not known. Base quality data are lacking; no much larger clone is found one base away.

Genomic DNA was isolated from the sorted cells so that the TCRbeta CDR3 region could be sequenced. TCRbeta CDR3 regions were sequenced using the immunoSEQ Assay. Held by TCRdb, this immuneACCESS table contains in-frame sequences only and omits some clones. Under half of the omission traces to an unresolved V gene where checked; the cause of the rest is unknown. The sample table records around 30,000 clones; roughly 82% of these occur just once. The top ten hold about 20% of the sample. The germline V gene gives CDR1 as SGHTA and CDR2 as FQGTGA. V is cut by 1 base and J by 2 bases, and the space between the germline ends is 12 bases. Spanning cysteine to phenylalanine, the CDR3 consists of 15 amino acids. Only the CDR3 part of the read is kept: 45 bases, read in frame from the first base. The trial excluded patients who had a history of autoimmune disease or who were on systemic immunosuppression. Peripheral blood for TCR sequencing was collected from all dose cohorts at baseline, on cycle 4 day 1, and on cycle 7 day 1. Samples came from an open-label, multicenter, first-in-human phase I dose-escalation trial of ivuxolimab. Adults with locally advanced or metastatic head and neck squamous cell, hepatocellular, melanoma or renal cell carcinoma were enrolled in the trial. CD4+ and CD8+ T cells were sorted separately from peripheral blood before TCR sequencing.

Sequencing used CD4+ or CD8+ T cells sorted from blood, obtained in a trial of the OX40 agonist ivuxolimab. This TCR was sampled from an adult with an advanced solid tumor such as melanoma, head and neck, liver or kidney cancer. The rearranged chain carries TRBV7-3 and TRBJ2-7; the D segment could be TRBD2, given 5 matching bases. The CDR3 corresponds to CASSLNGGGPYEQYF. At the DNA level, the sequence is TGTGCCAGCAGCTTAAACGGCGGAGGTCCCTACGAGCAGTACTTC.